Each of the 5 T cell receptor beta chains below was sequenced from the same sample in a study of high-grade serous ovarian cancer treatment subgroups. Tumor samples were obtained before definitive surgery or chemotherapy. Generated by immunoSEQ multiplex PCR, the TCRdb table keeps only in-frame clones and is missing some. Here the sample spans fewer than 35,000 clones, around 84% being singletons. Sequencing input: tumor tissue. These TCRs come from a human donor with high-grade serous ovarian cancer.

The chain combines TRBV5-1 with TRBJ1-1; D may be TRBD1 (6 bases). This CDR3 comprises 13 residues. Germline V gene lookup returns CDR1 SGHRS and CDR2 YFSETQ. With 4 bases removed from V and 4 bases from J, the gap between germline ends came to 11 bases. DNA for the CDR3: TGCGCCAGCAGCGGAGGGGGAGGCACTGAAGCTTTCTTT. It specifies CASSGGGGTEAFF.

V usage is TRBV19 and J usage is TRBJ2-1, with D unresolved. The CDR3 loop spans 14 amino acids. Germline values: CDR1 LNHDA, CDR2 SQIVND (reference sequence). The V end lost 7 bases, the J end lost 0 bases, and 10 bases lay between the germline ends. CDR3 sequence: CASTGLSSYNEQFF. The CDR3 nucleotides are TGTGCCAGTACCGGGCTTAGCTCCTACAATGAGCAGTTCTTC.

The J gene is TRBJ1-5, the V gene TRBV6-5, with D perhaps matching TRBD1 (6 bases). Deletions cut 5 bases from V and 6 bases from J, with 17 bases between. Germline assignment: CDR1 MNHEY and CDR2 SVGAGI. The CDR3 is made up of 15 amino acids. The DNA of the CDR3 is TGTGCCAGCAGTGGGGGTTCGGGGGCGGGTCAGCCCCAGCATTTT. As protein: CASSGGSGAGQPQHF.

This clone has just a few counts. This chain joins TRBV2 and TRBJ1-1; 7 bases agree with TRBD1. Trimming cost V 5 bases and J 3 bases; bases outside gene matches: 6. The germline gives CDR1 SNHLY, CDR2 FYNNEI. The CDR3 is 14 residues long. CDR3 bases: TGTGCCAGCAGTAAACAGGGGCTTCACACTGAAGCTTTCTTT. The encoded protein is CASSKQGLHTEAFF.

The chain couples TRBV5-1 to TRBJ2-1; D is perhaps TRBD1 (5 bases). This CDR3 has 17 residues. V gave up 1 base and J gave up 0 bases, with 14 bases separating them. Germline assignment: CDR1 SGHRS and CDR2 YFSETQ. The CDR3 spells CASSLNFGQGSYNEQFF. The DNA of the CDR3 is TGCGCCAGCAGCTTGAACTTCGGGCAGGGCTCCTACAATGAGCAGTTCTTC.